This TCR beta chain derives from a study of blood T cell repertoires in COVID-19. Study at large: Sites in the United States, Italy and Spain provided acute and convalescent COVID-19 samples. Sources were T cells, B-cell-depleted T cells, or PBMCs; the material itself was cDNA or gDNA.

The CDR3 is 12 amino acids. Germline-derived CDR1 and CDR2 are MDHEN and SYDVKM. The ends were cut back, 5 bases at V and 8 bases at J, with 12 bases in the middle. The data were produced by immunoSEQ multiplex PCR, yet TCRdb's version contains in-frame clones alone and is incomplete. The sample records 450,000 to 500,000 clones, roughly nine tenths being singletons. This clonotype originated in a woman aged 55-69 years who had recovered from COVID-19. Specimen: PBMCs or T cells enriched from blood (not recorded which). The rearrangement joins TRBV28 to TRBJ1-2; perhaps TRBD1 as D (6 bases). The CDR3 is CASSATGYGYTF. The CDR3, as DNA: TGTGCCAGCAGTGCTACAGGGTACGGCTACACCTTC.